This TCR beta chain was found in a study of Graves' ophthalmopathy and Graves' hyperthyroidism. Study overall: Pretreatment peripheral blood was obtained at initial diagnosis.

The authors amplified TCR beta CDR3 regions from RNA transcripts. The first-round RT-PCR employed HTBI primers together with the Qiagen OneStep RT-PCR kit. A multiplex PCR was then performed as the second round. TCRdb analysed the multiplex PCR reads with MiXCR anew, one entry per CDR3 protein. The table includes approximately 410,000 distinct CDR3 sequences, 15% to 17% detected once. This clonotype was counted many times. The sample consisted of peripheral blood. This sequence was found in a woman in her late teens or twenties with stable Graves' hyperthyroidism.

The CDR3 loop reads CASMTVQAFF. The CDR3 DNA reads as TGTGCCAGCATGACCGTTCAAGCTTTCTTT. J is TRBJ1-1 and V is TRBV6-1; D not certain. Per germline, CDR1 MNHNS and CDR2 SASEGT. The ends were cut back, 7 bases at V and 9 bases at J, with 9 bases in the middle. The CDR3 consists of 10 residues.